This T cell receptor beta chain was sequenced during a study of siplizumab effects on memory and regulatory T cells. Regarding the study as a whole: In unstimulated cells, naive T cells appeared more diverse than memory T cells and seemed major alloresponse contributors. There were only a minor fraction of alloreactive clones that mapped to unstimulated subsets. The average Treg-derived proportion among mappable alloreactive CD4+ clones was 65% to 70% with siplizumab versus about 28% in controls.

Generated by immunoSEQ multiplex PCR, the TCRdb table keeps only in-frame clones and is missing some. The sample has 100,000 to 120,000 clones, roughly 89% seen once. Deletions cut 0 bases from V and 4 bases from J, with 8 bases between. The CDR3 spans 14 residues. CDR1 and CDR2 (germline): SGHRS, YFSETQ. Concerning this clone itself: Its antigen remains unknown.

This chain connects TRBV5-1 to TRBJ2-1; D unclear. Sequencing was carried out using CD4+ T cells sorted from blood. The receptor's source is a human donor in good health. The CDR3 DNA sequence: TGCGCCAGCAGCTTGGATTCCTCATACAATGAGCAGTTCTTC. Protein: CASSLDSSYNEQFF.